A selection of T cell receptor beta chains follows, all from one sample in a study of blood T cell repertoires in COVID-19. TCRdb keeps only in-frame clones here, not all; method: immunoSEQ multiplex PCR. This table holds roughly 160,000 clones, around 88% found once. The material sequenced was peripheral blood. These TCRs come from a woman aged 70 to 79 who had recovered from COVID-19. Both conserved end residues are part of each CDR3. A D gene is named only where the DNA matches it firmly. Size tells how often a clone was seen (once, few, many) or the class of an expanded clone, and some rows leave it out.

TRBJ2-7	TRBV6-5	.	13	.	TGTGCCAGCGTATCGCGGGGAAGGGACGAGCAGTACTTC	CASVSRGRDEQYF
TRBJ2-3	TRBV11-2	few	15	TRBD1	TGTGCCAGCACTCCCGGGACAGGGGGCCCAGATACGCAGTATTTT	CASTPGTGGPDTQYF
TRBJ1-2	TRBV20-1	once	11	.	TGCAGTGCCAGAAGGGGCGTAGGCTACACCTTC	CSARRGVGYTF
TRBJ2-7	TRBV2	.	15	.	TGTGCCAGCAGTGAGAGTTTGAGAACGGGGTACGAGCAGTACTTC	CASSESLRTGYEQYF
TRBJ1-1	TRBV7-9	.	14	.	TGTGCCAGCAGCTTGGGCAGGGCAGGGCTGTCAGCTTTCTTT	CASSLGRAGLSAFF
TRBJ2-5	TRBV24-1	.	13	TRBD2	TGTGCCACCAGCTCTGGGGGGGAAGAGACCCAGTACTTC	CATSSGGEETQYF
TRBJ2-5	TRBV5-6	.	16	.	TGTGCCAGCAGCTTGGTTGGTAGCGGAATTCAAGAGACCCAGTACTTC	CASSLVGSGIQETQYF
TRBJ2-7	TRBV7-2	.	14	.	TGTGCCAGCAGCTTAGAGGCAGGACTATACGAGCAGTACTTC	CASSLEAGLYEQYF
TRBJ1-1	TRBV16	.	14	.	TGTGCCAGCAGCCGTCCGCAATCGGGCACTGAAGCTTTCTTT	CASSRPQSGTEAFF
TRBJ1-1	TRBV7-2	.	14	TRBD1	TGTGCCAGCAGCTTAAACAGGGGGGTCACTGAAGCTTTCTTT	CASSLNRGVTEAFF
TRBJ1-2	TRBV10-3	.	14	.	TGTGCCATCATGGGTTCAGGGGATTACTATGGCTACACCTTC	CAIMGSGDYYGYTF
TRBJ2-7	TRBV30	.	14	.	TGTGCCTGGAGTGTACTGGGCGGGAATTACGAGCAGTACTTC	CAWSVLGGNYEQYF
TRBJ1-3	TRBV2	.	13	.	TGTGCCAGCGGGGAGGGCTCTGGAAACACCATATATTTT	CASGEGSGNTIYF
TRBJ2-1	TRBV6-6	.	14	.	TGTGCCAGCACCTGGGGGGGCGGGTACAATGAGCAGTTCTTC	CASTWGGGYNEQFF
TRBJ1-2	TRBV15	.	13	.	TGTGCCACCAGCACCCCGGCTAACTATGGCTACACCTTC	CATSTPANYGYTF
TRBJ2-5	TRBV9	.	13	.	TGTGCCAGCAGCGGTAGCGTTTTGGAGACCCAGTACTTC	CASSGSVLETQYF
TRBJ2-1	TRBV11-3	.	17	TRBD2	TGTGCCAGCAGCTGGACCCCCACTAGCGGGGGGTACAATGAGCAGTTCTTC	CASSWTPTSGGYNEQFF
TRBJ1-1	TRBV28	.	15	.	TGTGCCAGCAGTTCCCCGACCGAGGGGGACACTGAAGCTTTCTTT	CASSSPTEGDTEAFF
TRBJ2-2	TRBV19	.	15	.	TGTGCCAGTAGGCAGGAGACAGCGAACACCGGGGAGCTGTTTTTT	CASRQETANTGELFF
TRBJ1-1	TRBV2	few	13	TRBD1	TGTGCCAGCAGTGAACAGGGGGGCACTGAAGCTTTCTTT	CASSEQGGTEAFF
TRBJ1-4	TRBV16	.	14	.	TGTGCCAGCAGCCAAGGGTGGAGTAATGAAAAACTGTTTTTT	CASSQGWSNEKLFF
TRBJ2-1	TRBV7-3	.	16	TRBD2	TGTGCCAGCAGCTTAGGGGGGACTAGCGGGATTGGGGAGCAGTTCTTC	CASSLGGTSGIGEQFF
TRBJ1-2	TRBV5-4	.	13	.	TGTGCCAGCAGCTTGGTTTCAGGGGTCGGCTACACCTTC	CASSLVSGVGYTF
TRBJ2-7	TRBV18	few	13	.	TGTGCCAGCTCACCTCCGACTAGCTACGAGCAGTACTTC	CASSPPTSYEQYF
TRBJ2-5	TRBV5-1	few	15	TRBD2	TGCGCCAGCAGCTTCGGTCTAGCGGGAGCAGAGACCCAGTACTTC	CASSFGLAGAETQYF
TRBJ2-5	TRBV24-1	.	20	TRBD2	TGTGCCACCAGTGACCCCGTTGGGAGGGTAGCGGGGCTCACCAAAGAGACCCAGTACTTC	CATSDPVGRVAGLTKETQYF
TRBJ2-3	TRBV5-1	.	15	TRBD2	TGCGCCAGCAGCTTAACTAGCGGGAGCGCAGATACGCAGTATTTT	CASSLTSGSADTQYF
TRBJ1-1	TRBV12-5	.	17	TRBD1	TGTGCTAGTGGTTCCCCCTTTTGGACAGGAGGGGACACTGAAGCTTTCTTT	CASGSPFWTGGDTEAFF
TRBJ1-5	TRBV7-9	.	15	TRBD1	TGTGCCAGCAGCCCAGGGGGCGCGGGCAATCAGCCCCAGCATTTT	CASSPGGAGNQPQHF
TRBJ1-1	TRBV5-1	.	15	.	TGCGCCAGCAGCAGAACCGCAGGGGTTGGGACTGAAGCTTTCTTT	CASSRTAGVGTEAFF
TRBJ1-2	TRBV5-6	.	15	TRBD1	TGTGCCAGCAGCTTGGGCCCACAGGGGGCTTTTGGCTACACCTTC	CASSLGPQGAFGYTF
TRBJ2-1	TRBV30	few	11	.	TGTGCCTGGAGGTCAGACAATGAGCAGTTCTTC	CAWRSDNEQFF
TRBJ1-1	TRBV18	once	13	.	TGTGCCAGCTCCCCCCCGTCTTCCACTGAAGCTTTCTTT	CASSPPSSTEAFF
TRBJ1-4	TRBV15	.	14	TRBD1	TGTGCCACCAGCCCCCGACAGGGGGGGGAAAAACTGTTTTTT	CATSPRQGGEKLFF
TRBJ2-7	TRBV29-1	.	14	.	TGCAGCGTTGAATGGGGGGGCGGCTCGCACGAGCAGTACTTC	CSVEWGGGSHEQYF
TRBJ2-1	TRBV6-2/TRBV6-3	.	21	.	TGTGCCAGCAGTTACTCGGACCCCTCCATTGCGGTGCGGGCGACCTACAATGAGCAGTTCTTC	CASSYSDPSIAVRATYNEQFF
TRBJ1-4	TRBV6-5	.	15	TRBD1	TGTGCCAGCAGAAACAGGGGCTCAACTAATGAAAAACTGTTTTTT	CASRNRGSTNEKLFF
TRBJ2-2	TRBV9	.	15	.	TGTGCCAGCAGCGTAGCTCCAGGGAACACCGGGGAGCTGTTTTTT	CASSVAPGNTGELFF
TRBJ2-2	TRBV4-1	.	14	.	TGCGCCAGCAGCCGAAGCGGGAACACCGGGGAGCTGTTTTTT	CASSRSGNTGELFF
TRBJ2-2	TRBV5-5	few	15	.	TGTGCCAGCAGCTTGGGGGCAGCGAACACCGGGGAGCTGTTTTTT	CASSLGAANTGELFF
TRBJ2-1	TRBV30	.	15	TRBD2	TGTGCCCGGGGTCCCCCTAGCGGGATGAGGAATGAGCAGTTCTTC	CARGPPSGMRNEQFF
TRBJ2-7	TRBV28	.	17	TRBD2	TGTGCCAGCAGTTTCGGCCCTAGCGGGAGGGCCGGGTACGAGCAGTACTTC	CASSFGPSGRAGYEQYF
TRBJ2-7	TRBV10-3	.	13	TRBD1	TGTGCCATCACCGGACAGGGGGCCCACGAGCAGTACTTC	CAITGQGAHEQYF
TRBJ2-2	TRBV6-5	.	15	TRBD1	TGTGCCAGCAGTAGAACAGGGGGCCGCACCGGGGAGCTGTTTTTT	CASSRTGGRTGELFF
TRBJ2-2	TRBV6-6	.	15	.	TGTGCCAGCAGTTACTCGGAGGGGTGGACCGGGGAGCTGTTTTTT	CASSYSEGWTGELFF